The rows below give T cell receptor beta chains drawn from one sample of a study of spatial heterogeneity in lung cancer. TCRdb re-called the 5' RACE reads through MiXCR, storing one row per CDR3 protein. The table includes tens of thousands of distinct CDR3 sequences, around 7% detected once. Specimen: PBMCs, collected at follow-up. The receptor set was obtained from a female donor with early-stage non-small cell lung cancer. CDR3s leave out the opening cysteine and the closing phenylalanine or tryptophan.

>TRBV6-5|TRBJ2-7
ASTPGGRTYEQY
>TRBV7-2|TRBJ2-3
ASSLSSNTQY
>TRBV27|TRBJ1-6
ASSLKWSVELLTPLH
>TRBV20-1|TRBJ2-7
SARDGVAQYEQY
>TRBV7-3|TRBJ2-3
ASSYLAGAEDTQY
>TRBV20-1|TRBJ1-6
SARVGQENSPLH
>TRBV10-3|TRBJ2-3
AIRGEGADTQY
>TRBV7-8|TRBJ2-6
ASSYPASSGANVLT
>TRBV3-1|TRBJ2-7
ASSQVSGHLRYEQY
>TRBV7-9|TRBJ1-5
ASSLGRAGNQPQH
>TRBV7-2|TRBJ2-1
ASSSQFREYNEQF
>TRBV15|TRBJ2-5
ATSRPQGTRGGETQY
>TRBV5-1|TRBJ1-1
ASSIEGGSTEAF
>TRBV29-1|TRBJ2-7
SVGTGSPYEQY
>TRBV28|TRBJ1-1
ASSSPPGRGATEAF
>TRBV7-2|TRBJ2-2
ASSLVRGELF
>TRBV12-3/TRBV12-4|TRBJ2-3
ASSFTGGPQDTQY
>TRBV5-1|TRBJ2-5
ASTWGPTGPSTQY
>TRBV7-2|TRBJ1-4
ASSLVWQGPEKLF
>TRBV5-1|TRBJ2-7
ASSLVPGTQSYEQY
>TRBV7-8|TRBJ2-2
ASTIAGGPPGELF
>TRBV11-2|TRBJ2-1
ASSGTAGGTYNEQF
>TRBV14|TRBJ1-4
ASSQITGDEKLF
>TRBV5-1|TRBJ2-6
ASTDMWAPLSGANVLT
>TRBV20-1|TRBJ2-7
SAFRDREDEQY
>TRBV6-2/TRBV6-3|TRBJ1-5
ASSYSTGTSANQPQH
>TRBV7-2|TRBJ2-3
ASSPPTDTQY
>TRBV10-3|TRBJ2-3
AISYRADTDTQY
>TRBV2|TRBJ2-5
ASAAGTSGETQY